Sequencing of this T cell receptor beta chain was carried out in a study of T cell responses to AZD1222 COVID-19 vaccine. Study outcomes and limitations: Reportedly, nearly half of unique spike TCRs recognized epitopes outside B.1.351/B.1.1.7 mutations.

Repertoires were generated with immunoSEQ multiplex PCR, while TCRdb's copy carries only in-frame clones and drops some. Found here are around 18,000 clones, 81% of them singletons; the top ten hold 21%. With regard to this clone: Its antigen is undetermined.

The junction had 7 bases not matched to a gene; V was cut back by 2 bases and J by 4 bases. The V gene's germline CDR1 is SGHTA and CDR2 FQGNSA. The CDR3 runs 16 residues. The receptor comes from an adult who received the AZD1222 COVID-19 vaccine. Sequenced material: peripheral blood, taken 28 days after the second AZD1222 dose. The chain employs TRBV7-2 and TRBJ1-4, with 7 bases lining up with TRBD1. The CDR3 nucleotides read TGTGCCAGCAGCTTATTGAGGACAGGTGGTAATGAAAAACTGTTTTTT. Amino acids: CASSLLRTGGNEKLFF.